This T cell receptor (beta chain) was captured in a study of shared clonotypes between healthy human individuals. In its sample, this clone was seen once. CDR1 and CDR2 from the germline V gene are MNHEY and SMNVEV (reference sequence). The CDR3 covers 14 residues. V was cut by 2 bases and J by 2 bases, with 7 bases left in between. This was a deep-level run. Data came from immunoSEQ multiplex PCR; TCRdb stores just in-frame clones and leaves some out. The sample yields roughly 300,000 clones, around 86% seen once. The origin of this receptor is a man younger than 35 in good health. Sequenced input: memory CD8+ T cells sorted from blood. Documented subset: CD45RO+ cells pooled with CCR7-negative TemRA cells. This chain joins TRBV27 and TRBJ2-1, with unresolved D. CDR3 nucleotide sequence: TGTGCCAGCAGTTTAAGGAGCGCCTACAATGAGCAGTTCTTC. Its translation is CASSLRSAYNEQFF.